The source of this T cell receptor beta chain is a study of blood T cell repertoires in COVID-19. Overall study: The samples span acute and convalescent COVID-19 from the United States, Italy and Spain.

In the original workflow: By means of reference gene primer amplification, nucleated cell counts were estimated. The table came from immunoSEQ multiplex PCR; TCRdb's copy has only in-frame clones and leaves some out. For V, J and clone size, that table is used; D and trimming come from the DNA. This table holds around 150,000 clones, approximately 82% found once. This CDR3 has 14 amino acids. V dropped 0 bases and J dropped 8 bases, with 10 bases sitting between them. Germline V lookup: CDR1 SGHVS, CDR2 FQNEAQ. Sequenced: peripheral blood. The TCR sequence derives from a man between 60 and 70 years old who had recovered from COVID-19. V usage is TRBV7-8 and J usage is TRBJ1-4; D uncertain. CDR3 coding DNA: TGTGCCAGCAGCTTAGCTCTGGGAGTGGAAAAACTGTTTTTT. It is translated as CASSLALGVEKLFF.